A single sample gave rise to the 28 T cell receptor beta chains below, sequenced in a study of T cells after yellow fever vaccination. TCRdb ran MiXCR on the 5' RACE reads and lists one entry per CDR3 protein. Of 55,000 or so distinct CDR3 sequences in the sample, approximately 6.6% were seen once. Sequenced material: CD8+ T cells not binding an NS4B(214-222) dextramer, sorted from PBMCs, taken around 45 days after the first yellow fever vaccination. The receptors derive from a man aged 18 to 30 who received the YFV17D yellow fever vaccine.

The chain employs TRBV21-1 and TRBJ2-7; the table's D call of TRBD1 was not tested on the DNA. TRBV21-1 is a documented pseudogene. This CDR3 is 15 amino acids long. As DNA, the CDR3 is TGTGCCAGCAGCACTTACGAGAGGGGGACAGGGGGCCGGAACTTC. Amino acids: CASSTYERGTGGRNF.

This clonotype appeared many times. The J gene is TRBJ2-7, the V gene TRBV5-1; no clear D gene. Trimming removed 5 bases from V and 5 bases from J, with 8 bases in between. CDR1 and CDR2 (germline): SGHRS, YFSETQ. This CDR3 contains 11 residues. This CDR3 is CASRDWNEQYF. CDR3 nucleotide sequence: TGCGCCAGCAGGGATTGGAACGAGCAGTACTTC.

This clonotype was picked up many times. The chain uses TRBV4-1 and TRBJ2-2; D not resolved. Per the germline V gene, CDR1 is MGHRA and CDR2 is YSYEKL. V shed 0 bases and J shed 7 bases, with 12 bases lying between them. This CDR3 comprises 15 residues. In DNA, the CDR3 is TGCGCCAGCAGCCAAGAAATGGGGTACAACGGGGAGCTGTTTTTT. Translating gives CASSQEMGYNGELFF.

In this sample, this clonotype turned up a few times. The CDR3 here is CASSYTPISGGANEQFF. Written as DNA, the CDR3 is TGTGCCAGCAGCTACACTCCAATAAGCGGGGGGGCCAATGAGCAGTTCTTC. The chain carries TRBV5-8 and TRBJ2-1; TRBD2 matches 10 bases. J was trimmed by 6 bases and V by 3 bases; bases with no gene match: 12. The CDR3 has 17 residues. CDR1 is SGHTS and CDR2 is YDEGEE in the germline V gene.

The V gene is TRBV10-2, the J gene TRBJ2-7; 7 bases agree with TRBD2. This CDR3 region has 15 residues. Germline V gene sequence: CDR1 WSHSY, CDR2 SAAADI. Losses at the gene ends were 4 bases for V and 5 bases for J; bases not matched to a gene: 11. The CDR3 protein is CASSGGGPILNEQYF. In DNA form, the CDR3 reads TGCGCCAGCAGTGGGGGGGGACCCATCTTGAACGAGCAGTACTTC.

The V and J genes are TRBV7-8 and TRBJ2-6; TRBD1 matches at 7 bases. This CDR3 has 18 residues. J gave up 0 bases and V 5 bases, and 10 bases lay outside the gene matches. CDR1 is SGHVS, CDR2 FQNEAQ, per germline. CDR3 protein: CASSPGRDSDSGANVLTF. The CDR3 DNA reads TGTGCCAGCAGCCCTGGCCGGGACAGCGACTCTGGGGCCAACGTCCTGACTTTC.

This clonotype was detected many times. The chain links TRBV5-6 to TRBJ2-7; D perhaps matches TRBD2 (5 bases). Trimming pared 4 bases from V and 2 bases from J, leaving 10 bases between. Germline lookup yields CDR1 SGHDT and CDR2 YYEEEE. There are 13 residues in the CDR3. The CDR3 spells CASSPGNTYEQYF. In DNA, the CDR3 is TGTGCCAGCAGCCCCGGGAACACCTACGAGCAGTACTTC. Variable domain in full (rest from reference TRBV5-6 and TRBJ2-7): DAGVTQSPTHLIKTRGQQVTLRCSPKSGHDTVSWYQQALGQGPQFIFQYYEEEERQRGNFPDRFSGHQFPNYSSELNVNALLLGDSALYLCASSPGNTYEQYFGPGTRLTVT.

This clonotype was observed a handful of times. V gene TRBV7-9 combines with J gene TRBJ2-1; the D gene is possibly TRBD2 (7 bases). Trimming cost V 8 bases and J 2 bases, with 10 bases left between them. This CDR3 is 13 amino acids long. CDR1 is SEHNR, CDR2 FQNEAQ, per germline (reference sequence). For the CDR3, the DNA is TGTGCCAGCGGGGGGGCCCCCTACAATGAGCAGTTCTTC. Amino acid sequence: CASGGAPYNEQFF.

This clonotype showed up just a few times. The chain carries TRBV7-2 and TRBJ1-1; no firm D call. V lost 0 bases, J lost 2 bases, and 13 bases lay in between. Germline CDR1 SGHTA, CDR2 FQGNSA. This CDR3 spans 16 amino acids. The CDR3 spells CASSLASWSFNTEAFF. CDR3 bases: TGTGCCAGCAGCTTAGCGTCGTGGAGTTTTAACACTGAAGCTTTCTTT.

There are many counts of this clonotype. This chain links TRBV10-3 with TRBJ2-1; TRBD2 aligns across 7 bases. CDR3 size: 13 residues. V was pared by 11 bases and J by 6 bases, with 10 bases of the junction left unmatched. Looked up from germline, CDR1 is ENHRY and CDR2 is SYGVKD. The CDR3 spells CAQREGSGNEQFF. The CDR3 bases are TGTGCCCAGAGGGAGGGATCCGGCAATGAGCAGTTCTTC.

A few counts support this clonotype. The CDR3 sequence is CSVEVRENQPQHF. The CDR3, as DNA: TGCAGCGTTGAGGTCAGGGAGAACCAGCCCCAGCATTTT. This rearrangement joins TRBV29-1 to TRBJ1-5; perhaps TRBD1 as D (5 bases). The germline CDR1 and CDR2 sequences are SQVTM and ANQGSEA. The V end was cut by 3 bases, the J end by 7 bases, with 13 bases between. The CDR3 is 13 amino acids.

This clonotype was picked up a small number of times. The gene calls are TRBV30 and TRBJ2-7; D uncertain. CDR1 is GTSNPN and CDR2 is SVGIG in the germline V gene (reference sequence). The V end was cut by 1 base, the J end by 0 bases, with 7 bases between. CDR3 length: 13 residues. The CDR3 DNA reads as TGTGCCTGGAGTGCCACCAGCTCCTACGAGCAGTACTTC. Residues: CAWSATSSYEQYF.

This clonotype was counted at least ten times. The rearrangement uses TRBV20-1 and TRBJ2-2, with 11 positions matching TRBD2. The CDR3 totals 15 residues. Germline CDR1 is DFQATT and CDR2 is SNEGSKA (reference sequence). After removal of 5 bases from V and 9 bases from J, the junction contained 11 bases not matched to a gene. The CDR3 nucleotides are TGCAGTGCTGCACTAGCGGGGGACCCAGGGTGGGAGCTGTTTTTT. Amino acid sequence: CSAALAGDPGWELFF.

This clonotype appeared a few times. The V and J genes are TRBV6-5 and TRBJ2-3; TRBD2 matches at 13 bases. Germline values: CDR1 MNHEY, CDR2 SVGAGI. The CDR3 is 16 residues long. J gave up 5 bases and V 4 bases, and 6 bases lay outside the gene matches. CDR3 residues: CASSLTSGGAVDTQYF. CDR3 in DNA: TGTGCCAGCAGTTTAACTAGCGGGGGGGCCGTAGATACGCAGTATTTT.

V and J are TRBV13 and TRBJ1-5, with a weak D call TRBD1 (5 bases). The CDR3 consists of 15 residues. CDR1 and CDR2 from the germline V gene are PRHDT and FYEKMQ (reference sequence). Between the trimmed V and J ends, which lost 3 bases and 1 base, there was a span of 10 bases. The CDR3 region has the DNA TGTGCCAGCAGCTTCGGTGGGGGAAGCAATCAGCCCCAGCATTTT. Translation: CASSFGGGSNQPQHF.

This clonotype has ten or more counts. The chain recombines TRBV24-1 with TRBJ2-7, with D maybe TRBD1 (6 bases). Germline V gives CDR1 KGHDR, CDR2 SFDVKD. Trimming took off 9 bases at V and 5 bases at J, with 13 bases between the two ends. CDR3 length: 12 residues. Here the CDR3 DNA reads TGTGCCACCCATACAGGGCGAGACGAGCAGTACTTC. Protein sequence: CATHTGRDEQYF.

This clonotype was picked up many times. The chain joins TRBV4-3 to TRBJ2-3, with 11 bases fitting TRBD2. Trimming took 3 bases from V and 4 from J; bases not matched to a gene: 3. The CDR3 is made up of 15 amino acids. Germline V gene lookup returns CDR1 LGHNA and CDR2 YSLEER. CDR3 in DNA: TGCGCCAGCAGCCATAGCGGGGGGGCCCCAGATACGCAGTATTTT. Its protein is CASSHSGGAPDTQYF.

In its sample, this clonotype was seen many times. The rearrangement uses TRBV28 and TRBJ1-1, with no clear D. In germline, CDR1 is MDHEN, CDR2 SYDVKM. Trimming cost V 3 bases and J 7 bases, with 21 bases left between them. CDR3 length equals 16 residues. The CDR3 coding sequence is TGTGCCAGCAGTTTTGTGCACTCCTTCGGGGAAGATGAAGCTTTCTTT. This translates into CASSFVHSFGEDEAFF.

The table lists this clonotype with many counts. This chain joins TRBV7-2 and TRBJ2-3; 8 nucleotides agree with TRBD1. The V segment lost 4 bases and the J segment 4 bases; nucleotides outside the gene matches: 7. This CDR3 has 15 residues. Germline V lookup: CDR1 SGHTA, CDR2 FQGNSA. In DNA form, the CDR3 reads TGTGCCAGCAGCTCCCAGGGGGCTGGCGCAGATACGCAGTATTTT. Translating gives CASSSQGAGADTQYF.

This clonotype has a handful of counts. The chain couples TRBV7-9 to TRBJ1-1, with D possibly being TRBD1 (6 bases). Germline values: CDR1 SEHNR, CDR2 FQNEAQ (reference sequence). The CDR3 has 15 residues. Trimming cost V 5 bases and J 5 bases, with 18 bases left between them. CDR3 protein: CASSPLGGRDTEAFF. CDR3 DNA sequence: TGTGCCAGCAGCCCCTTGGGGGGGCGGGATACTGAAGCTTTCTTT.

There are a few counts of this clonotype. The chain is built from TRBV6-1 and TRBJ2-3; D is uncertain. CDR1 and CDR2 (germline): MNHNS, SASEGT. Between the trimmed V and J ends, which lost 6 bases and 0 bases, there was a span of 10 bases. This CDR3 has 14 residues. The CDR3 coding sequence is TGTGCCAGCAGCCCCGACTGGAGCACAGATACGCAGTATTTT. It translates to CASSPDWSTDTQYF.

This clonotype was seen ten or more times. This chain connects TRBV12-3 or TRBV12-4 to TRBJ1-1; unclear D gene. The CDR3 is 10 amino acids. Between the trimmed V and J ends, which lost 8 bases and 7 bases, there was a span of 8 bases. The DNA of the CDR3 is TGTGCCAGCGCGAGCGGTGAAGCTTTCTTT. Residues: CASASGEAFF.

This clonotype was detected ten times or more. V is TRBV5-6 and J is TRBJ2-5, with D possibly matching TRBD1 (5 bases). Trimming cost V 3 bases and J 5 bases, with 8 bases left between them. CDR1 is SGHDT and CDR2 is YYEEEE in the germline V gene. The CDR3 spans 12 residues. This CDR3 is CASSWAGETQYF. CDR3 DNA: TGTGCCAGCAGCTGGGCAGGGGAGACCCAGTACTTC.

To note about this clonotype: One junction end does not reproduce the germline sequence, and a read error may be involved. This chain uses TRBV20-1 with TRBJ2-5; D may be TRBD2 (6 bases). In germline, CDR1 is DFQATT, CDR2 SNEGSKA (reference sequence). This CDR3 is 16 amino acids long. The CDR3 spells CCATEPTRDSKETQYF. The CDR3 DNA follows: TGCTGTGCAACAGAACCGACCCGGGACTCGAAAGAGACCCAGTACTTC.

This clonotype showed up many times. The chain joins TRBV5-6 to TRBJ2-7; D uncertain. The CDR3 runs 14 residues. V gave up 1 base and J gave up 2 bases, with 10 bases separating them. Per germline, CDR1 SGHDT and CDR2 YYEEEE. This chain's CDR3 is CASSLHLDTYEQYF. The CDR3 DNA reads as TGTGCCAGCAGCTTGCATCTGGATACCTACGAGCAGTACTTC.

There are many counts of this clonotype. The genes are TRBV5-4 and TRBJ2-7; D is unresolved. Germline values: CDR1 SGHNT, CDR2 YYREEE (reference sequence). The CDR3 is made up of 15 amino acids. Trimming shortened V by 2 bases and J by 0 bases, and 12 bases separated the two germline ends. The CDR3 spells CASSFLRLSSYEQYV. CDR3 nucleotides: TGTGCCAGCAGCTTTCTCCGCTTGAGCTCCTACGAGCAGTACGTC.

This clonotype was seen repeatedly, ten times or more. The chain is built from TRBV5-1 and TRBJ2-1; unclear D gene. Germline values: CDR1 SGHRS, CDR2 YFSETQ. The germline V and J ends were trimmed by 4 bases and 2 bases, with 19 bases remaining between them. The length of the CDR3 is 17 residues. The CDR3 nucleotides are TGCGCCAGCAGCAAATTTACTTCGATTGAGGCCTACAATGAGCAGTTCTTC. This gives the protein CASSKFTSIEAYNEQFF.

This clonotype was observed at least ten times. The chain carries TRBV2 and TRBJ2-6; D unresolved. V was pared by 6 bases and J by 0 bases, with 9 bases between. The CDR3 runs 15 residues. In germline, CDR1 is SNHLY, CDR2 FYNNEI. CDR3 in DNA: TGTGCCAGCAGGGCGGCCCACTCTGGGGCCAACGTCCTGACTTTC. Translated, it gives CASRAAHSGANVLTF. Supplemented by reference TRBV2 and TRBJ2-6, the full variable domain reads EPEVTQTPSHQVTQMGQEVILRCVPISNHLYFYWYRQILGQKVEFLVSFYNNEISEKSEIFDDQFSVERPDGSNFTLKIRSTKLEDSAMYFCASRAAHSGANVLTFGAGSRLTVL.